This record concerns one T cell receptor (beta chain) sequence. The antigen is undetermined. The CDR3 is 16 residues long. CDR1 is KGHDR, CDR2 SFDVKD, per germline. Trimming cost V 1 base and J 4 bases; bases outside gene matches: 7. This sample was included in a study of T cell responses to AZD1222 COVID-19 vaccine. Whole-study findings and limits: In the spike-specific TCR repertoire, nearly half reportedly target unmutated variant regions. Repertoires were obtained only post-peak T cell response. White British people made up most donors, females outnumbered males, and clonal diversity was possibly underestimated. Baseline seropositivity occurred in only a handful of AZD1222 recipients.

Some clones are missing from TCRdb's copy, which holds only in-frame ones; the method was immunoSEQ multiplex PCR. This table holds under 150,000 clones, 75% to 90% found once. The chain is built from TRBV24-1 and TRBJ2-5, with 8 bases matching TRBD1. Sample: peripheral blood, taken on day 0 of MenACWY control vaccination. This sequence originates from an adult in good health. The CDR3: CATSDFMQGARETQYF. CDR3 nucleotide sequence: TGTGCCACCAGTGATTTCATGCAGGGGGCGAGAGAGACCCAGTACTTC.